Detailed here is one T cell receptor beta chain. The data were obtained in a study of OX40 agonist ivuxolimab in advanced cancers. Study-wide context: Patients were roughly 83% male with ages roughly 23 to 79, mean roughly 64. Among those treated, three patients had partial responses, one with hepatocellular carcinoma and two with cutaneous melanoma.

Profiled with immunoSEQ multiplex PCR; TCRdb holds only in-frame clones, not every one. Here the sample spans about 63,000 clones, approximately 85% being singletons. The trim removed 4 bases at V and 4 bases at J, leaving 1 base unmatched. Germline lookup yields CDR1 SGHRS and CDR2 YFSETQ. CDR3 length: 13 amino acids. This TCR came from an adult with an advanced solid tumor such as melanoma, head and neck, liver or kidney cancer. The sample was CD4+ or CD8+ T cells sorted from blood, taken in a trial of the OX40 agonist ivuxolimab. The genes are TRBV5-1 and TRBJ1-1; 10 positions match TRBD1. This CDR3 reads CASSGDRGTEAFF. The CDR3 DNA sequence: TGCGCCAGCAGCGGGGACAGGGGCACTGAAGCTTTCTTT.